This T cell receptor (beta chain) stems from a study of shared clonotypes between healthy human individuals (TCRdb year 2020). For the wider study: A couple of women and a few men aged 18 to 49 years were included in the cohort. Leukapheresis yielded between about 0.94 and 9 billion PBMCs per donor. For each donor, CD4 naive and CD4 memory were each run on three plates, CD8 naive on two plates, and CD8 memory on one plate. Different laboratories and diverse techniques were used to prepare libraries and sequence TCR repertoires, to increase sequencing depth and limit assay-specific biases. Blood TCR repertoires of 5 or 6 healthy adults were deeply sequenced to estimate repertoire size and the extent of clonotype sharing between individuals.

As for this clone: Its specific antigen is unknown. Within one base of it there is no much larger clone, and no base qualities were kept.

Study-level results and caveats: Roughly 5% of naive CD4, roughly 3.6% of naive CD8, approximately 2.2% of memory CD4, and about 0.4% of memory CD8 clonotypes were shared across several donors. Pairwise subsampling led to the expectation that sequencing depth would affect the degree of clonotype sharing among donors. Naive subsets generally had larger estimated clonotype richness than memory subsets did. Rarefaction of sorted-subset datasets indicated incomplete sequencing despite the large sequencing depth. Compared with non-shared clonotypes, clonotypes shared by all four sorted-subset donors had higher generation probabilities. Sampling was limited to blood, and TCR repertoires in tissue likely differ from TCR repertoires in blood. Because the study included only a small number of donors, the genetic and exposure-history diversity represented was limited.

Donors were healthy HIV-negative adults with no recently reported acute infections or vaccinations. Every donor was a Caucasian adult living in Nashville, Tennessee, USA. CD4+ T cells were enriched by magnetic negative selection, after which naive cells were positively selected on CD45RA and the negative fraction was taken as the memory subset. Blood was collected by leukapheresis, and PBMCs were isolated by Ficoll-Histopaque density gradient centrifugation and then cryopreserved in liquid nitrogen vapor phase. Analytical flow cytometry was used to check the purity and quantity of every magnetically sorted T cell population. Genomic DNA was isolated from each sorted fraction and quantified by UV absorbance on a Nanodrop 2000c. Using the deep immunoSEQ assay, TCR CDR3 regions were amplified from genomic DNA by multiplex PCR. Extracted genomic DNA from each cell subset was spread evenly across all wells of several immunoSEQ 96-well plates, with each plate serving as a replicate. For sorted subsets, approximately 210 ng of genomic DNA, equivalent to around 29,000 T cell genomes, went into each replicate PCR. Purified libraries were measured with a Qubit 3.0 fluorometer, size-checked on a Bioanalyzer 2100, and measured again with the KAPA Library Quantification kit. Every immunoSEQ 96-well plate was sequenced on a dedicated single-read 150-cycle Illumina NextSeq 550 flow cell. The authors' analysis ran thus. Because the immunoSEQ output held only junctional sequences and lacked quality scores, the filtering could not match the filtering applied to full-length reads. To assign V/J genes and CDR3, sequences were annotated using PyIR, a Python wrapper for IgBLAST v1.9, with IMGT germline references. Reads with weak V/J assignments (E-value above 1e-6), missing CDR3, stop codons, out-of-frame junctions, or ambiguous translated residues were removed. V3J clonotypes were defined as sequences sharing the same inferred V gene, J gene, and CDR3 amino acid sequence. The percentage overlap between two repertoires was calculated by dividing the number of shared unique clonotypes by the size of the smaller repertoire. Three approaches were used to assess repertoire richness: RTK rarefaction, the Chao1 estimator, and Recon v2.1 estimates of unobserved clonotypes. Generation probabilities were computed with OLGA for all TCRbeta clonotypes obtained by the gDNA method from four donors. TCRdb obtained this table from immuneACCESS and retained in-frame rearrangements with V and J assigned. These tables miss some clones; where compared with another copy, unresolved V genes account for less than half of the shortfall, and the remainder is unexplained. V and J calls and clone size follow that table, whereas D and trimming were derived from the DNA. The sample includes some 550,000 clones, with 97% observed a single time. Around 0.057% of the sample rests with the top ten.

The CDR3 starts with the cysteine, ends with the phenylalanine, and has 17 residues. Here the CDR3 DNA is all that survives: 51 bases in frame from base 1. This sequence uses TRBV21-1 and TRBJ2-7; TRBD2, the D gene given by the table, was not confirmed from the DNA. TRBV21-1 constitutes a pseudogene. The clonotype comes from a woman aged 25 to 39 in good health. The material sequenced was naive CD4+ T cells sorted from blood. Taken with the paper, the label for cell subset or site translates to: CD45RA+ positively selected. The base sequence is TGTGCCAGCAGCAAAGTGACTAGCGGGGATCTTTCCTACGAGCAGTACTTC. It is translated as CASSKVTSGDLSYEQYF.